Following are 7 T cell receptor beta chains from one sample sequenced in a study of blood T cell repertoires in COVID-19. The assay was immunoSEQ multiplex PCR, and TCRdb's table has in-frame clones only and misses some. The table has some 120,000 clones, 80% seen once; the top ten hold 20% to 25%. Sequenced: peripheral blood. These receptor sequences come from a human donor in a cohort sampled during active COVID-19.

Written as DNA, the CDR3 is TGTGCCAGCAGTCGTCAGGGGACTACGGGCACTGAAGCTTTCTTT. It yields the protein CASSRQGTTGTEAFF. The chain is built from TRBV6-5 and TRBJ1-1; D possibly corresponds to TRBD1 (6 bases). The CDR3 length is 15 residues. Trimming took off 5 bases at V and 4 bases at J, with 17 bases between the two ends. Germline-derived CDR1 and CDR2 are MNHEY and SVGAGI.

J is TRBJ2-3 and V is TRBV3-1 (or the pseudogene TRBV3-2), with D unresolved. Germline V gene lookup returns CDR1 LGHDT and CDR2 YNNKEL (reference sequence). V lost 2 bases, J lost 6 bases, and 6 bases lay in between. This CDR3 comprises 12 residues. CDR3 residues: CASSQLSDTQYF. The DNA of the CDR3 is TGTGCCAGCAGCCAATTATCGGATACGCAGTATTTT.

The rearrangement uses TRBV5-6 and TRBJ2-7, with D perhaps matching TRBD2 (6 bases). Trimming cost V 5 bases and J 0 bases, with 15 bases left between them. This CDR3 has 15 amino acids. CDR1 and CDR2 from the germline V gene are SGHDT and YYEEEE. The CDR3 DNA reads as TGTGCCAGCAGTAGACTAGGAGGGCCCTCCTACGAGCAGTACTTC. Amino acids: CASSRLGGPSYEQYF.

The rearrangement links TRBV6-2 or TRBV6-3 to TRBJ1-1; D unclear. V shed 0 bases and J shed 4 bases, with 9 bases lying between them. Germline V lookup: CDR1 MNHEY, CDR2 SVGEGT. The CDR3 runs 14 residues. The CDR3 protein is CASSYSRSSTEAFF. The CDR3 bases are TGTGCCAGCAGTTACTCGAGGAGCAGCACTGAAGCTTTCTTT.

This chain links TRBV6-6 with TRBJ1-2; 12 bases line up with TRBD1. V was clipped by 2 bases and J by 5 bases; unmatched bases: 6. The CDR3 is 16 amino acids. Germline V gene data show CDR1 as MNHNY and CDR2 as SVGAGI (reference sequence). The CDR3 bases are TGTGCCAGCAGTTACGGTGGGACAGGGGGCGGATATGGCTACACCTTC. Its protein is CASSYGGTGGGYGYTF.

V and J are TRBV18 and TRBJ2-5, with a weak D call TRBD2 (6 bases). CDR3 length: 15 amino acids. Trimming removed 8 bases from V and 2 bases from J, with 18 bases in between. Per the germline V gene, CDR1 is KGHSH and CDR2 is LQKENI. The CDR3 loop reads CASALNRGFQETQYF. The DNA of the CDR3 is TGTGCCAGCGCCTTAAACCGGGGGTTTCAAGAGACCCAGTACTTC.

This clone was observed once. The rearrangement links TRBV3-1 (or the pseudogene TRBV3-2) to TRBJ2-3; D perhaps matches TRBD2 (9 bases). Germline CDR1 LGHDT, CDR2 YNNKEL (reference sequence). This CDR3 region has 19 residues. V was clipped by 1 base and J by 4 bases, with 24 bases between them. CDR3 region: CASSQVSGGRASGADTQYF. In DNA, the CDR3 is TGTGCCAGCAGCCAAGTTTCAGGGGGCAGGGCTAGCGGGGCAGATACGCAGTATTTT.